This paragraph reports one T cell receptor (beta chain). Antigen: not known. The record originates from a study of cytomegalovirus exposure and HLA in healthy donors. The PCR contained 60 Vbeta and 13 Jbeta primers. The authors' processing: Among the unique TCR beta chains that a later analysis counted, around 72 million in all, 9.5 million to 11 million were shared. Profiled with immunoSEQ multiplex PCR; TCRdb holds only in-frame clones, not every one. V, J and clone size were drawn from that table, and D and trimming were deduced from the DNA. The table has under 110,000 clones, about four fifths seen once. Study-level results: Sequencing depth roughly uniform across donors was assumed in presence/absence analyses. In a later analysis, productive TCRs from donors in an Asian-associated ancestry cluster reportedly carried fewer N-insertions than the cohort mean.

The receptor was derived from a woman aged 50 to 65 in good health and CMV-seropositive. The sample comprised PBMCs.

CDR3 bases: TGTGCCAGCTCACCTCTACGTACGGGACAGGGCCGCAATCAGCCCCAGCATTTT. This translates into CASSPLRTGQGRNQPQHF. The V and J genes are TRBV18 and TRBJ1-5; 9 bases match TRBD1. V lost 3 bases, J lost 2 bases, and 11 bases stayed unmatched. The germline CDR1 and CDR2 sequences are KGHSH and LQKENI. The CDR3 has 18 residues.